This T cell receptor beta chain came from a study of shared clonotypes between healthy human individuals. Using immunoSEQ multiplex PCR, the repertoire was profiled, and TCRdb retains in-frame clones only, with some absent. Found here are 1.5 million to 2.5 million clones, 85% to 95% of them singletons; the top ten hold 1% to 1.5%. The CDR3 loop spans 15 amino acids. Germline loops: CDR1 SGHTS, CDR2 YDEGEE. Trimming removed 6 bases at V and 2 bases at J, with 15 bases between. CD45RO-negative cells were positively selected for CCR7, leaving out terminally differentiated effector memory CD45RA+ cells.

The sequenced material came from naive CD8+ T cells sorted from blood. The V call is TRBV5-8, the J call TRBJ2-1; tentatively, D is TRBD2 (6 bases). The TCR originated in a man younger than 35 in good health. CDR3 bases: TGTGCCAGCACGAGGGGCGGGGATCCCTACAATGAGCAGTTCTTC. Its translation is CASTRGGDPYNEQFF. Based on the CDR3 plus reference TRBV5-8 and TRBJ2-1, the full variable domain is EAGVTQSPTHLIKTRGQQATLRCSPISGHTSVYWYQQALGLGLQFLLWYDEGEERNRGNFPPRFSGRQFPNYSSELNVNALELEDSALYLCASTRGGDPYNEQFFGPGTRLTVL.